Presented here are 5 T cell receptor beta chains from one specimen sequenced in a study of CD8 T cells in ankylosing spondylitis. Findings and limits, study-wide: In ankylosing spondylitis blood, a motif of eight highly homologous TCR beta variants appeared characteristic.

MiXCR was run by TCRdb on the 5' RACE reads, yielding one entry per CDR3 protein. Of roughly 700,000 distinct CDR3 sequences listed, about 20% are singletons. Their antigen targets remain unknown. The material sequenced was blood, either unsorted or a sorted T cell fraction (not recorded which). These receptors came from a male donor with ankylosing spondylitis.

This chain connects TRBV11-3 to TRBJ1-1; D gene unclear. Germline CDR1 and CDR2: SGHNT and YENEEA. The CDR3 totals 17 residues. Trimming pared 2 bases from V and 3 bases from J, leaving 19 bases between. This CDR3 is CASSLREGSSVYTEAFF. Written as DNA, the CDR3 is TGTGCCAGCAGCTTAAGAGAAGGGAGCAGCGTCTACACTGAAGCTTTCTTT.

The V gene is TRBV30, the J gene TRBJ2-5, with D unresolved. Germline CDR1 GTSNPN, CDR2 SVGIG (reference sequence). The V and J ends lost 1 base and 6 bases respectively, with 12 bases between them. CDR3 length: 13 amino acids. CDR3 bases: TGTGCCTGGAGTGGTGGTGGGTTTAAGACCCAGTACTTC. Its translation is CAWSGGGFKTQYF. Full variable domain (outside the CDR3, taken from reference TRBV30 and TRBJ2-5): SQTIHQWPATLVQPVGSPLSLECTVEGTSNPNLYWYRQAAGRGLQLLFYSVGIGQISSEVPQNLSASRPQDRQFILSSKKLLLSDSGFYLCAWSGGGFKTQYFGPGTRLLVL.

The CDR3 reads CASSGQANEQYF. DNA of the CDR3: TGTGCTAGCTCGGGGCAGGCGAACGAGCAGTACTTC. The chain couples TRBV6-6 to TRBJ2-7; D might be TRBD1 or TRBD2, each matching 5 bases. The CDR3 has 12 residues. Germline lookup yields CDR1 MNHNY and CDR2 SVGAGI (reference sequence).

This clonotype has only a few counts. The chain uses TRBV29-1 and TRBJ2-1; 11 nucleotides align to TRBD2. Trimming cost V 4 bases and J 7 bases; bases outside gene matches: 9. CDR1 is SQVTM and CDR2 is ANQGSEA in the germline V gene. The CDR3 runs to 15 residues. CDR3 region: CSVGLAGGSRNEQFF. CDR3 DNA sequence: TGCAGCGTTGGGCTAGCGGGGGGATCAAGGAATGAGCAGTTCTTC.

This clonotype has only a few counts. V gene TRBV5-1 combines with J gene TRBJ2-3; D possibly corresponds to TRBD1 (6 bases). This CDR3 is built from 17 residues. V was trimmed by 0 bases and J by 1 base, leaving 15 bases between them. CDR1 and CDR2 from the germline V gene are SGHRS and YFSETQ. The DNA for the CDR3 is TGCGCCAGCAGCTTGGTTCTTCGTCCAGGGGGCACAGATACGCAGTATTTT. Protein: CASSLVLRPGGTDTQYF.